This T cell receptor beta chain was sequenced during a study of blood T cell repertoires in COVID-19. At the level of the study: COVID-19 samples from acute and convalescent phases originated in the United States, Italy and Spain. T cells, B-cell-depleted T cells, or PBMCs provided the cDNA or gDNA that served as material.

From germline, CDR1 is MNHEY and CDR2 SMNVEV (reference sequence). The CDR3 consists of 17 residues. The trim removed 2 bases at V and 1 base at J, leaving 6 bases unmatched. The authors' processing: Quantification of nucleated cells was approximated via reference gene primer amplification. Sequenced by immunoSEQ multiplex PCR; TCRdb stores in-frame clones only, minus some. V and J calls and clone size are copied from that table; D and trimming were computed from the DNA. The top ten clones hold roughly 10% of a sample with approximately 250,000 clones, roughly 88% of them seen once. The rearrangement joins TRBV27 to TRBJ1-5, with TRBD1 matching over 9 bases. Specimen: peripheral blood. The clonotype originates from a woman between 70 and 85 years old with COVID-19, enrolled during active disease. CDR3 region: CASSLKPGQGSNQPQHF. Written as DNA, the CDR3 is TGTGCCAGCAGTTTAAAACCGGGACAGGGAAGCAATCAGCCCCAGCATTTT.